These 23 T cell receptor beta chains share one sample of origin, sequenced in a study of T-cell reconstitution after alpha-beta-depleted transplantation in children. TCRbeta library preparation incorporated unique molecular identifiers. Via MiXCR, TCRdb re-called the PCR reads, giving one row per CDR3 protein. The sample contains 200,000 to 300,000 distinct CDR3 sequences, about a quarter of which appear only once. Sequenced here: PBMCs, sampled before TCRalphabeta/CD19-depleted stem cell transplant. Receptors originate from a girl under 10 years old with Fanconi anemia, due to receive a stem cell transplant.

V gene TRBV9 combines with J gene TRBJ1-1; D remains ambiguous. The CDR3 has 13 residues. V lost 0 bases, J lost 1 base, and 4 bases lay in between. Germline V lookup: CDR1 SGDLS, CDR2 YYNGEE. The DNA for the CDR3 is TGTGCCAGCAGCGTAGAATGGAACACTGAAGCTTTCTTT. Protein product: CASSVEWNTEAFF.

This clonotype has ten or more counts. V and J are TRBV12-3 or TRBV12-4 and TRBJ2-1, with D possibly being TRBD2 (6 bases). There are 16 residues in the CDR3. V dropped 5 bases and J dropped 2 bases, with 16 bases sitting between them. The CDR3 sequence is CASSPLRGGTYNEQFF. CDR3 bases: TGTGCCAGCAGTCCCCTAAGGGGAGGTACCTACAATGAGCAGTTCTTC.

This clonotype was seen a few times. This chain connects TRBV4-2 to TRBJ2-3; 16 bases fit TRBD2. The CDR3 is 21 residues long. With V trimmed by 4 bases and J by 0 bases, 13 bases remained unmatched. Per germline, CDR1 LGHNA and CDR2 YNFKEQ. CDR3 bases: TGTGCCAGCAGCCGCCGACCGGGACTAGCGGGAGGGGGAGAAAGCACAGATACGCAGTATTTT. Translated: CASSRRPGLAGGGESTDTQYF.

This clonotype came up many times. The rearrangement uses TRBV6-2 or TRBV6-3 and TRBJ2-5; no reliable D call. This CDR3 region has 13 residues. V was pared by 2 bases and J by 4 bases, with 8 bases between. Looked up from germline, CDR1 is MNHEY and CDR2 is SVGEGT. CDR3 in amino acids: CASSYGIRETQYF. The CDR3 coding sequence is TGTGCCAGCAGTTACGGGATACGAGAGACCCAGTACTTC.

This clonotype was counted ten times or more. The chain combines TRBV12-3 or TRBV12-4 with TRBJ2-5; D might be TRBD2 (7 bases). CDR3 length equals 14 residues. Between the trimmed V and J ends, which lost 3 bases and 5 bases, there was a span of 13 bases. The CDR3 is CASSFGGLGETQYF. CDR3 bases: TGTGCCAGCAGTTTCGGGGGGCTTGGGGAGACCCAGTACTTC.

This clonotype was detected only a few times. This chain links TRBV7-2 with TRBJ2-7; D unclear. The CDR3 is 14 residues long. The V gene's germline CDR1 is SGHTA and CDR2 FQGNSA. Trimming left V 5 bases short and J 1 base short, with 12 bases between. CDR3 residues: CASSQHPSSYEQYF. The CDR3 region has the DNA TGTGCCAGCAGCCAGCATCCCTCATCCTACGAGCAGTACTTC.

A few counts support this clonotype. V is TRBV30 and J is TRBJ1-5; 7 bases match TRBD1. CDR1 is GTSNPN, CDR2 SVGIG, per germline (reference sequence). The trim removed 4 bases at V and 6 bases at J, leaving 6 bases unmatched. The CDR3 contains 13 residues. Written as DNA, the CDR3 is TGTGCCTGGACCGACAGGGAATTTCAGCCCCAGCATTTT. As protein: CAWTDREFQPQHF.

This clonotype was observed many times. The V call is TRBV12-3 or TRBV12-4, the J call TRBJ1-2, with D unclear. The CDR3 runs 13 residues. V lost 8 bases and J lost 1, with 11 bases in between. The CDR3 here is CASGPEVNYGYTF. The CDR3, as DNA: TGTGCCAGCGGTCCTGAGGTTAACTATGGCTACACCTTC.

This clonotype has more than one count but fewer than ten. The chain recombines TRBV20-1 with TRBJ2-7, with 10 bases matching TRBD1. The CDR3 has 14 amino acids. V was clipped by 1 base and J by 2 bases; unmatched bases: 2. The V gene's germline CDR1 is DFQATT and CDR2 SNEGSKA (reference sequence). The CDR3 region is CSARGDRGAYEQYF. As DNA, the CDR3 is TGCAGTGCTAGAGGGGACAGGGGTGCCTACGAGCAGTACTTC.

This clonotype was picked up many times. The chain links TRBV13 to TRBJ2-7; no definite D call. The germline V gene has CDR1 PRHDT and CDR2 FYEKMQ (reference sequence). The CDR3 contains 15 residues. Trimming took 5 bases from V and 3 from J, leaving 17 bases between them. CDR3: CASSHRQTANYEQYF. The CDR3 bases are TGTGCCAGCAGCCATCGACAAACCGCGAACTACGAGCAGTACTTC.

Comment on this clonotype: This may come from a read error, since a much larger clone is one base off. This rearrangement joins TRBV6-2 or TRBV6-3 to TRBJ1-1; TRBD1 matches at 8 bases. The CDR3 length is 16 residues. Germline assignment: CDR1 MNHEY and CDR2 SVGEGT. CDR3 nucleotides: TGTGACAGCAGTTACAGATCGGGACAGGTTAACACTGAAGCTTTCTTT. Its translation is CDSSYRSGQVNTEAFF.

This clonotype has at least ten counts. This chain connects TRBV6-5 to TRBJ2-3; 10 bases map to TRBD2. The germline CDR1 and CDR2 sequences are MNHEY and SVGAGI. V lost 0 bases to trimming and J lost 5 bases; unmatched junction nucleotides: 11. This CDR3 has 18 amino acids. The CDR3 DNA reads TGTGCCAGCAGTTACTCGAGTCCGTCTAGCGGGAGTCGAGATACGCAGTATTTT. This codes for CASSYSSPSSGSRDTQYF.

This clonotype was counted a few times. The V gene is TRBV25-1, the J gene TRBJ2-7; 7 bases fit TRBD1. Germline CDR1 is MGHDK and CDR2 is SYGVNS. J was trimmed by 3 bases and V by 2 bases; bases with no gene match: 1. The CDR3 runs 13 residues. The CDR3 loop is CASSEQGVYEQYF. CDR3 sequence (DNA): TGTGCCAGCAGTGAACAGGGGGTCTACGAGCAGTACTTC.

This rearrangement joins TRBV5-1 to TRBJ2-1; D gene ambiguous. CDR1 and CDR2 from the germline V gene are SGHRS and YFSETQ. The CDR3 consists of 13 residues. The V end lost 0 bases, the J end lost 7 bases, and 8 bases lay between the germline ends. The CDR3 bases are TGCGCCAGCAGCTTGGACTCTAGGAATGAGCAGTTCTTC. As protein: CASSLDSRNEQFF.

This clonotype was detected ten times or more. The genes are TRBV7-2 and TRBJ2-1; 10 bases are shared with TRBD2. The V segment lost 0 bases and the J segment 2 bases; nucleotides outside the gene matches: 1. CDR3 size: 16 residues. The germline V gene encodes CDR1 SGHTA and CDR2 FQGNSA. The CDR3 loop is CASSLAGLATYNEQFF. The CDR3 nucleotides read TGTGCCAGCAGCTTAGCGGGACTAGCGACCTACAATGAGCAGTTCTTC.

The chain combines TRBV5-1 with TRBJ2-1; 9 bases agree with TRBD1. Germline CDR1 reads SGHRS; CDR2 reads YFSETQ. The length of the CDR3 is 22 residues. Trimming cost V 2 bases and J 0 bases; bases outside gene matches: 21. Written as DNA, the CDR3 is TGCGCCAGCAGCTTAACAGGCCTTGACAGGGGGTCTAAACTGAGCTCCTACAATGAGCAGTTCTTC. This translates into CASSLTGLDRGSKLSSYNEQFF.

This clonotype was detected many times. The rearrangement joins TRBV20-1 to TRBJ2-7, with a tentative D call TRBD2 (6 bases). V was trimmed by 0 bases and J by 3 bases, leaving 12 bases between them. Germline-derived CDR1 and CDR2 are DFQATT and SNEGSKA (reference sequence). The CDR3 sequence is 14 residues long. This CDR3 reads CSARDSTSRYEQYF. Here the CDR3 DNA reads TGCAGTGCTAGAGATTCCACTAGCCGCTACGAGCAGTACTTC.

In DNA form, the CDR3 reads TGTGCCAGCACCCATAAACAGGGACTATATATGAACACTGAAGCTTTCTTT. It translates to CASTHKQGLYMNTEAFF. The rearrangement uses TRBV12-3 or TRBV12-4 and TRBJ1-1, with D possibly being TRBD1 (6 bases). The CDR3 sequence is 17 residues long. Between the trimmed V and J ends, which lost 7 bases and 0 bases, there was a span of 21 bases.

V usage is TRBV29-1 and J usage is TRBJ2-5, with 8 bases fitting TRBD2. The CDR3 contains 14 residues. CDR1 is SQVTM and CDR2 is ANQGSEA in the germline V gene. With 4 bases clipped from V and 5 bases from J, the junction kept 9 bases outside the gene matches. The chain's CDR3 is CSVVSSGSGETQYF. The CDR3 nucleotides read TGCAGCGTTGTATCGAGCGGGAGCGGTGAGACCCAGTACTTC.

CDR3 in DNA: TGTGCCAGCAGTGAATACTTCCCGGGACCCGAGGATGAAAAACTGTTTTTT. Translated: CASSEYFPGPEDEKLFF. This chain links TRBV25-1 with TRBJ1-4; D perhaps matches TRBD1 (5 bases). Germline loops: CDR1 MGHDK, CDR2 SYGVNS. The CDR3 sequence is 17 residues long. The ends were cut back, 0 bases at V and 6 bases at J, with 17 bases in the middle.

This CDR3 reads CASSLFGSTYNEQFF. The CDR3 bases are TGTGCCAGCAGCTTATTTGGGAGCACCTACAATGAGCAGTTCTTC. The J gene is TRBJ2-1, the V gene TRBV7-3, with TRBD2 as a possible D gene (5 bases). The CDR3 length is 15 residues. Per germline, CDR1 SGHTA and CDR2 FQGTGA. Trimming took off 2 bases at V and 2 bases at J, with 10 bases between the two ends.

This clonotype was seen ten or more times. V is TRBV29-1 and J is TRBJ2-7; 7 bases fit TRBD2. This CDR3 has 14 residues. The V segment lost 2 bases and the J segment 3 bases; nucleotides outside the gene matches: 7. Germline lookup yields CDR1 SQVTM and CDR2 ANQGSEA. Written as DNA, the CDR3 is TGCAGCGTTGAAAGGGAGGGGTGGGTCTACGAGCAGTACTTC. Its protein is CSVEREGWVYEQYF.

In this sample, this clonotype turned up a few times. V gene TRBV29-1 combines with J gene TRBJ1-1; 9 positions match TRBD1. The CDR3 runs 13 residues. The germline V gene has CDR1 SQVTM and CDR2 ANQGSEA. Germline trimming cut 6 bases from V and 0 bases from J; bases unmatched to any gene: 2. DNA for the CDR3: TGCAGCGTGGACAGGGGCATGAACACTGAAGCTTTCTTT. Encoded protein: CSVDRGMNTEAFF.